The 11 T cell receptor beta chains below were found in one sample sequenced in a study of monozygotic twins with cystic fibrosis. Clones were sequenced by immunoSEQ multiplex PCR, and TCRdb holds only the in-frame ones, with some missing. There are about 35,000 clones in the sample; roughly three fifths occur only once, and 0.75% to 0.85% lies in the top ten. The sequencing sample was made of blood. The receptors shown here come from a girl aged 5 to 17 with cystic fibrosis.

The gene calls are TRBV6-5 and TRBJ2-5; D may be TRBD1 or TRBD2 (5 bases each). The length of the CDR3 is 15 residues. V was cut by 1 base and J by 0 bases, with 9 bases left in between. Looked up from germline, CDR1 is MNHEY and CDR2 is SVGAGI. The CDR3 reads CASSYWGSHQETQYF. In DNA, the CDR3 is TGTGCCAGCAGTTACTGGGGGAGTCACCAAGAGACCCAGTACTTC.

The chain is built from TRBV7-2 and TRBJ2-1, with a tentative D call TRBD2 (6 bases). The CDR3 spans 14 residues. V was pared by 7 bases and J by 2 bases, with 12 bases between. The germline gives CDR1 SGHTA, CDR2 FQGNSA. CDR3 amino acids: CASNRGGPYNEQFF. The CDR3 DNA reads TGTGCCAGCAACCGGGGAGGTCCCTACAATGAGCAGTTCTTC.

This clone was detected only a few times. The chain carries TRBV2 and TRBJ1-2; D uncertain. The CDR3 has 11 amino acids. Germline V gene data show CDR1 as SNHLY and CDR2 as FYNNEI. CDR3 in amino acids: CASIGQGGYTF. The CDR3, as DNA: TGTGCATCGATTGGCCAAGGAGGCTACACCTTC.

The chain links TRBV19 to TRBJ1-2; D may be TRBD1 (5 bases). V dropped 1 base and J dropped 4 bases, with 13 bases sitting between them. CDR1 LNHDA and CDR2 SQIVND come from the germline V gene (reference sequence). The CDR3 is 15 amino acids. The chain's CDR3 is CASSIGGAGLYGYTF. CDR3 DNA: TGTGCCAGTAGTATAGGGGGCGCGGGACTCTATGGCTACACCTTC.

This chain uses TRBV5-4 with TRBJ1-1; possibly TRBD1 for D (6 bases). Trimming shortened V by 3 bases and J by 1 base, and 13 bases separated the two germline ends. The CDR3 covers 15 residues. Germline-derived CDR1 and CDR2 are SGHNT and YYREEE (reference sequence). The CDR3 loop is CASSSRATGNTEAFF. The CDR3 coding sequence is TGTGCCAGCAGCTCGCGCGCGACAGGGAACACTGAAGCTTTCTTT.

The chain has TRBV25-1 and TRBJ2-1; 10 nucleotides agree with TRBD2. The V segment lost 6 bases and the J segment 5 bases; nucleotides outside the gene matches: 4. The CDR3 spans 14 residues. Germline V gene sequence: CDR1 MGHDK, CDR2 SYGVNS. In DNA form, the CDR3 reads TGTGCCAGCAGCGGGACTAGCGTTAACAATGAGCAGTTCTTC. This gives the protein CASSGTSVNNEQFF.

This chain joins TRBV14 and TRBJ1-3; D is uncertain. The CDR3 is 16 residues long. Germline V CDR1 and CDR2: SGHDN, FVKESK. V gave up 5 bases and J gave up 1 base, with 15 bases separating them. The CDR3 nucleotides are TGTGCCAGCAGCGCAAGATACGAGGTTTCTGGAAACACCATATATTTT. Amino acid sequence: CASSARYEVSGNTIYF.

This clone was recorded only once. The chain combines TRBV9 with TRBJ2-1; D not resolved. V was shortened by 1 base and J by 4 bases, with 6 bases between the two germline ends. Germline-derived CDR1 and CDR2 are SGDLS and YYNGEE. This CDR3 spans 13 amino acids. CDR3 sequence (DNA): TGTGCCAGCAGCGTAAGTGGGTACAATGAGCAGTTCTTC. It translates to CASSVSGYNEQFF.

This clone appeared a single time. CDR3: CSVEGHRYTDTQYF. The CDR3 region has the DNA TGCAGCGTTGAAGGTCACCGATACACAGATACGCAGTATTTT. This chain links TRBV29-1 with TRBJ2-3; D gene ambiguous. The V gene lost 1 base and the J gene lost 2 bases, with 10 bases spanning the gap. The germline gives CDR1 SQVTM, CDR2 ANQGSEA. The CDR3 is 14 residues long.

This clone was found a few times. V usage is TRBV6-5 and J usage is TRBJ1-1; maybe TRBD1 (5 bases). CDR3 length: 12 residues. V gave up 4 bases and J gave up 7 bases, with 10 bases separating them. Germline assignment: CDR1 MNHEY and CDR2 SVGAGI. The CDR3 loop reads CASSLSGGEAFF. In DNA, the CDR3 is TGTGCCAGCAGTTTATCCGGGGGTGAAGCTTTCTTT.

This chain uses TRBV30 with TRBJ2-3; 13 bases are shared with TRBD2. This CDR3 is 17 amino acids long. V was clipped by 2 bases and J by 1 base; unmatched bases: 6. CDR1 and CDR2 (germline): GTSNPN, SVGIG (reference sequence). The chain's CDR3 is CAWSSLAGGPGTDTQYF. CDR3 in DNA: TGTGCCTGGAGTTCACTAGCGGGAGGGCCGGGCACAGATACGCAGTATTTT. The whole variable domain, filled in from reference TRBV30 and TRBJ2-3, reads SQTIHQWPATLVQPVGSPLSLECTVEGTSNPNLYWYRQAAGRGLQLLFYSVGIGQISSEVPQNLSASRPQDRQFILSSKKLLLSDSGFYLCAWSSLAGGPGTDTQYFGPGTRLTVL.